The clone carrying this T cell receptor beta chain was seen only a few times. What it recognizes is unknown. This specimen comes from a study of beta chain features in type 1 diabetes. Turning to the study itself: All of the samples together had approximately 99 million sorted cells examined. Findings and caveats of the study: The naive, central memory and Treg TCRB repertoires showed an apparent similarity that was greater among patients than among healthy donors.

Germline V CDR1 and CDR2: SGHTA, FQGNSA. The germline V and J ends were trimmed by 5 bases and 0 bases, with 9 bases remaining between them. The CDR3 is 14 amino acids. Expressed TCRB transcripts got sequenced, as all isolated RNA was reverse transcribed. Deep immunoSEQ sequencing covered naive, central memory and regulatory T cell samples. Some clones are missing from TCRdb's copy, which holds only in-frame ones; the method was immunoSEQ multiplex PCR. Found here are roughly 370,000 clones, over 11% of them singletons; the top ten hold roughly 0.033%. The specimen sequenced was naive CD4+ T cells from blood. This TCR was recovered from a man aged 25-45 years in good health. The chain has TRBV7-2 and TRBJ2-3; D gene uncertain. CDR3 region: CASSRKRSTDTQYF. As DNA, the CDR3 is TGTGCCAGCAGCCGAAAGAGGAGCACAGATACGCAGTATTTT.